This is a list of T cell receptor beta chains from one sample in a study of a mutant IDH1 vaccine in newly diagnosed glioma. What these receptors recognize is not known. TCRdb's table, derived via immunoSEQ multiplex PCR, lists solely in-frame clones and lacks some. Of about 38,000 clones in the sample, about four fifths were seen once. Sequencing used PBMCs, obtained from a glioma patient whose treatment included an IDH1 peptide vaccine. The receptors stem from a man aged 35-49 years with glioma. CDR3s include the opening cysteine and the closing phenylalanine or tryptophan. A D gene is named only where the DNA matches it firmly. Expanded clones are given a class, and other clones once, few, many or no size at all.

clone size: once; D gene: NA; J gene: TRBJ2-2; V gene: TRBV7-2; CDR3 protein: CASSLVQRDTGELFF; CDR3 DNA: TGTGCCAGCAGCTTAGTACAGCGGGACACCGGGGAGCTGTTTTTT
clone size: NA; D gene: NA; J gene: TRBJ2-7; V gene: TRBV10-3; CDR3 protein: CAISEPGRATYEQYF; CDR3 DNA: TGTGCCATCAGTGAGCCAGGACGAGCCACCTACGAGCAGTACTTC
clone size: NA; D gene: TRBD1; J gene: TRBJ1-3; V gene: TRBV7-2; CDR3 protein: CASTFRTGAGNTIYF; CDR3 DNA: TGTGCCAGCACTTTCCGAACAGGGGCTGGAAACACCATATATTTT
clone size: NA; D gene: NA; J gene: TRBJ2-5; V gene: TRBV5-1; CDR3 protein: CASSLMVRDQETQYF; CDR3 DNA: TGCGCCAGCAGCTTGATGGTCAGAGACCAAGAGACCCAGTACTTC
clone size: NA; D gene: NA; J gene: TRBJ2-5; V gene: TRBV30; CDR3 protein: CAWSGGETQYF; CDR3 DNA: TGTGCCTGGAGTGGTGGGGAGACCCAGTACTTC
clone size: NA; D gene: NA; J gene: TRBJ1-2; V gene: TRBV6-5; CDR3 protein: CASSESPGNYGYTF; CDR3 DNA: TGTGCCAGCAGTGAATCCCCAGGGAACTATGGCTACACCTTC
clone size: NA; D gene: TRBD1; J gene: TRBJ1-4; V gene: TRBV6-5; CDR3 protein: CASRRQGAGEKLFF; CDR3 DNA: TGTGCCAGCAGGCGACAGGGGGCGGGTGAAAAACTGTTTTTT
clone size: once; D gene: NA; J gene: TRBJ2-7; V gene: TRBV10-1; CDR3 protein: CASSESRGEQYF; CDR3 DNA: TGCGCCAGCAGTGAGTCTAGGGGCGAGCAGTACTTC
clone size: NA; D gene: NA; J gene: TRBJ2-5; V gene: TRBV4-2; CDR3 protein: CASSQNPAGAAETQYF; CDR3 DNA: TGTGCCAGCAGCCAGAACCCCGCAGGGGCCGCAGAGACCCAGTACTTC
clone size: NA; D gene: NA; J gene: TRBJ1-3; V gene: TRBV5-4; CDR3 protein: CASSFFDGGNTIYF; CDR3 DNA: TGTGCCAGCAGCTTTTTCGATGGGGGAAACACCATATATTTT
clone size: NA; D gene: NA; J gene: TRBJ1-2; V gene: TRBV10-2; CDR3 protein: CASSPLGGMGGYTF; CDR3 DNA: TGCGCCAGCAGCCCCCTAGGGGGGATGGGTGGCTACACCTTC
clone size: NA; D gene: NA; J gene: TRBJ1-5; V gene: TRBV28; CDR3 protein: CASSISIGGGHQPQHF; CDR3 DNA: TGTGCCAGCAGTATCTCGATCGGGGGGGGGCATCAGCCCCAGCATTTT
clone size: NA; D gene: TRBD1; J gene: TRBJ1-2; V gene: TRBV4-2; CDR3 protein: CASSQDRRGWSGGYTF; CDR3 DNA: TGTGCCAGCAGCCAAGATCGCAGGGGGTGGAGTGGTGGCTACACCTTC
clone size: NA; D gene: NA; J gene: TRBJ2-5; V gene: TRBV6-1; CDR3 protein: CASSTGSQETQYF; CDR3 DNA: TGTGCCAGCAGCACAGGGTCGCAAGAGACCCAGTACTTC
clone size: NA; D gene: TRBD1; J gene: TRBJ1-5; V gene: TRBV18; CDR3 protein: CASSRDRGIYQPQHF; CDR3 DNA: TGTGCCAGCTCCAGGGACAGGGGGATCTATCAGCCCCAGCATTTT
clone size: NA; D gene: TRBD2; J gene: TRBJ2-6; V gene: TRBV10-3; CDR3 protein: CAISQRAGGILDKRANVLTF; CDR3 DNA: TGTGCCATCAGTCAAAGGGCGGGGGGTATACTCGACAAAAGGGCCAACGTCCTGACTTTC
clone size: NA; D gene: NA; J gene: TRBJ2-7; V gene: TRBV6-5; CDR3 protein: CASKGIANEQYF; CDR3 DNA: TGTGCCAGCAAAGGGATAGCGAACGAGCAGTACTTC